Below are 7 T cell receptor beta chains sequenced from a single sample in a study of a mutant IDH1 vaccine in newly diagnosed glioma. Repertoires were generated with immunoSEQ multiplex PCR, while TCRdb's copy carries only in-frame clones and drops some. The sample consists of about 29,000 clones, approximately 80% of them appearing once. No antigen is known for these receptors. Time point indicated: week 23, last vaccination. The content of each vaccine dose was 300 ug of mutant IDH1 20-mer peptide, and topical imiquimod accompanied it. The sample was PBMCs, taken from a glioma patient whose treatment included an IDH1 peptide vaccine. These receptors all stem from a woman aged 18-29 years with glioma.

This sequence joins TRBV7-9 and TRBJ2-7; D might be TRBD1 (6 bases). V was cut by 10 bases and J by 4 bases, with 11 bases left in between. Germline V gene data show CDR1 as SEHNR and CDR2 as FQNEAQ (reference sequence). This CDR3 comprises 11 residues. The CDR3 DNA follows: TGTGCCACGAGGGGGACGTACGAGCAGTACTTC. This gives the protein CATRGTYEQYF.

The table lists this clone with a count of one. The gene calls are TRBV29-1 and TRBJ2-3; D is undetermined. Germline CDR1 reads SQVTM; CDR2 reads ANQGSEA. The length of the CDR3 is 13 residues. CDR3 in DNA: TGCAGTACGAAGCACCAGGTCGGCGACCCGCAGTATTTT. It specifies CSTKHQVGDPQYF.

This clone was counted a single time. V gene TRBV29-1 combines with J gene TRBJ2-7, with 9 bases that match TRBD1. Germline V gene lookup returns CDR1 SQVTM and CDR2 ANQGSEA. V lost 6 bases to trimming and J lost 2 bases; unmatched junction nucleotides: 8. The CDR3 extends over 14 amino acids. The CDR3 loop reads CSVEQGAKPYEQYF. In DNA form, the CDR3 reads TGCAGCGTGGAACAGGGGGCCAAACCCTACGAGCAGTACTTC.

This chain joins TRBV7-2 and TRBJ2-7; TRBD1 agrees at 7 bases. V shed 4 bases and J 3 bases; nucleotides not matched to a gene: 6. The CDR3 extends over 14 amino acids. Germline V gene sequence: CDR1 SGHTA, CDR2 FQGNSA. CDR3 coding DNA: TGTGCCAGCAGCTCCCTCCGGGACAGCTACGAGCAGTACTTC. Protein product: CASSSLRDSYEQYF.

The chain joins TRBV30 to TRBJ1-5; 7 positions match TRBD1. Germline trimming cut 3 bases from V and 5 bases from J; bases unmatched to any gene: 4. In germline, CDR1 is GTSNPN, CDR2 SVGIG (reference sequence). This CDR3 is built from 13 residues. CDR3 bases: TGTGCCTGGAGCTCAGGGGGGGATCAGCCCCAGCATTTT. Amino acids: CAWSSGGDQPQHF.

The CDR3 spells CASSISAGTNNQPQHF. The CDR3 coding sequence is TGTGCCAGTAGTATATCCGCCGGGACAAACAATCAGCCCCAGCATTTT. The rearrangement joins TRBV19 to TRBJ1-5; TRBD1 might be the D (6 bases). The CDR3 extends over 16 amino acids. From germline, CDR1 is LNHDA and CDR2 SQIVND (reference sequence). Trimming took off 2 bases at V and 3 bases at J, with 14 bases between the two ends. The complete variable domain, with remaining parts taken from reference TRBV19 and TRBJ1-5, reads DGGITQSPKYLFRKEGQNVTLSCEQNLNHDAMYWYRQDPGQGLRLIYYSQIVNDFQKGDIAEGYSVSREKKESFPLTVTSAQKNPTAFYLCASSISAGTNNQPQHFGDGTRLSIL.

This clone was seen a handful of times. The chain employs TRBV11-2 and TRBJ1-1, with a tentative D call TRBD1 (5 bases). Germline CDR1 SGHAT, CDR2 FQNNGV. The CDR3 contains 15 residues. Trimming shortened V by 4 bases and J by 3 bases, and 15 bases separated the two germline ends. The CDR3 region is CASSSRPQGDTEAFF. The CDR3 DNA follows: TGTGCCAGCAGCTCAAGGCCTCAGGGTGACACTGAAGCTTTCTTT.